This T cell receptor beta chain was found in a study of T cell repertoires in cytomegalovirus infection. Overall study context: Public signatures in TCR beta pointed to CMV infection and matching HLA type. The study's findings and limits: CMV carriers having the relevant HLA were flagged by cumulative public TCR beta family frequency.

V lost 6 bases, J lost 1 base, and 15 bases lay in between. Germline V CDR1 and CDR2: KGHSH, LQKENI. The CDR3 covers 15 residues. TCRdb reanalysed the reads using MiXCR and keeps one entry per CDR3 protein. The sample holds fewer than 300,000 distinct CDR3 sequences, about a quarter seen once. Worth noting for this clonotype: Antigen: not known.

The V and J genes are TRBV18 and TRBJ1-1, with TRBD1 as a possible D gene (6 bases). Source material: PBMCs. The source of this sequence is a human donor in good health (CMV status not recorded). Some clones in this sample may be carry-over from other donors' samples. The CDR3 DNA follows: TGTGCCAGCTCCCCTCGCCCGACAGGGAACACTGAAGCTTTCTTT. This gives the protein CASSPRPTGNTEAFF.